Following are 26 T cell receptor beta chains from one sample sequenced in a study of PD-L1 blockade in urothelial cancer. Only in-frame clones appear in the TCRdb table, and some are missing; sequencing was by immunoSEQ multiplex PCR. Of 80,000 to 130,000 clones listed, 91% are singletons. Material: PBMCs, obtained around atezolizumab (anti-PD-L1) treatment. The source is a woman of 80 years or more with urothelial cancer.

The V and J genes are TRBV7-3 and TRBJ1-2; 8 bases are a match to TRBD1. There are 15 residues in the CDR3. The V and J ends lost 4 bases and 3 bases, in that order; junction bases with no gene match: 7. Germline loops: CDR1 SGHTA, CDR2 FQGTGA. CDR3 bases: TGTGCCAGCAGCTCGCGGACAGGGACCTACTATGGCTACACCTTC. This encodes CASSSRTGTYYGYTF.

This chain uses TRBV10-1 with TRBJ2-2; the D is unclear. This CDR3 comprises 11 residues. V lost 4 bases and J 8 bases, leaving 5 bases between the germline ends. The germline CDR1 and CDR2 sequences are WNHNN and SYGVQD (reference sequence). DNA for the CDR3: TGCGCCAGCAGTGCCGGGGGGGAGCTGTTTTTT. Its translation: CASSAGGELFF.

The genes are TRBV5-1 and TRBJ2-7; TRBD1 might be the D (6 bases). Deletions cut 1 base from V and 3 bases from J, with 11 bases between. The CDR3 runs 14 residues. Germline V gene lookup returns CDR1 SGHRS and CDR2 YFSETQ. The CDR3 nucleotides read TGCGCCAGCAGCTTGACAGGGTTGAGCTACGAGCAGTACTTC. Translation gives CASSLTGLSYEQYF.

The V gene is TRBV4-1, the J gene TRBJ1-5; D gene ambiguous. V dropped 4 bases and J dropped 1 base, with 11 bases sitting between them. Germline V CDR1 and CDR2: MGHRA, YSYEKL. There are 15 residues in the CDR3. The DNA for the CDR3 is TGCGCCAGCAGCCTCGAAGGAGGGAGCAATCAGCCCCAGCATTTT. Translating it yields CASSLEGGSNQPQHF.

This clone was picked up one time. The chain carries TRBV11-2 and TRBJ1-5; D call uncertain. Looked up from germline, CDR1 is SGHAT and CDR2 is FQNNGV. This CDR3 spans 13 amino acids. V gave up 1 base and J gave up 7 bases, with 8 bases separating them. CDR3 in amino acids: CASSLGDKQPQHF. The CDR3 bases are TGTGCCAGCAGCTTAGGTGACAAACAGCCCCAGCATTTT.

The CDR3 bases are TGTGCCTGGAGTCGCCCGGGACAGGGGAACACCGGGGAGCTGTTTTTT. Translated, it gives CAWSRPGQGNTGELFF. The chain uses TRBV30 and TRBJ2-2, with 9 bases aligning to TRBD1. After removal of 2 bases from V and 1 base from J, the junction contained 5 bases not matched to a gene. This CDR3 region has 16 residues. The germline gives CDR1 GTSNPN, CDR2 SVGIG (reference sequence).

The chain couples TRBV18 to TRBJ1-2, with 8 bases matching TRBD1. The V gene end was trimmed by 3 bases and the J gene end by 7 bases; junction bases not matched to a gene: 13. Germline CDR1 reads KGHSH; CDR2 reads LQKENI. The CDR3 has 16 amino acids. The CDR3 reads CASSPATASQGAGYTF. Here the CDR3 DNA reads TGTGCCAGCTCACCGGCTACAGCCTCTCAGGGGGCTGGCTACACCTTC.

This chain connects TRBV27 to TRBJ1-2, with 8 bases identical to TRBD1. This CDR3 contains 13 residues. Germline-derived CDR1 and CDR2 are MNHEY and SMNVEV (reference sequence). The J segment lost 5 bases and the V segment lost 6 bases, leaving 5 bases of the junction unmatched. The CDR3 region is CASSIDRGYGYTF. The CDR3 nucleotides are TGTGCCAGCAGCATAGACAGGGGTTATGGCTACACCTTC.

The rearrangement links TRBV27 to TRBJ2-7, with 11 bases aligning to TRBD2. Germline loops: CDR1 MNHEY, CDR2 SMNVEV (reference sequence). J was trimmed by 3 bases and V by 2 bases; bases with no gene match: 3. The CDR3 is 15 residues long. CDR3 residues: CASSLGTSGSYEQYF. CDR3 nucleotides: TGTGCCAGCAGTTTAGGGACTAGCGGAAGCTACGAGCAGTACTTC.

The chain employs TRBV6-6 and TRBJ1-2; 10 bases line up with TRBD1. Germline V lookup: CDR1 MNHNY, CDR2 SVGAGI (reference sequence). V gave up 2 bases and J gave up 3 bases; unmatched junction bases: 6. The CDR3 length is 16 residues. CDR3 residues: CASSYQGQGLDYGYTF. CDR3 nucleotide sequence: TGTGCCAGCAGTTACCAGGGACAGGGGCTCGACTATGGCTACACCTTC.

The V gene is TRBV6-4, the J gene TRBJ2-1; no clear D. Germline V CDR1 and CDR2: MRHNA, SNTAGT. This CDR3 contains 15 residues. V was trimmed by 3 bases and J by 0 bases, leaving 9 bases between them. The CDR3 sequence: CASSEEYSSYNEQFF. The CDR3 DNA is TGTGCCAGCAGTGAGGAGTATAGCTCCTACAATGAGCAGTTCTTC.

In this sample, this clone turned up once. The CDR3 bases are TGCAGTGCTCAGCGGGAGTTCGCCCAGTACTTC. Its translation: CSAQREFAQYF. The V gene is TRBV20-1, the J gene TRBJ2-5; 8 nucleotides line up with TRBD2. The CDR3 is 11 residues long. Trimming took 5 bases from V and 9 from J; bases not matched to a gene: 5. From germline, CDR1 is DFQATT and CDR2 SNEGSKA (reference sequence).

The rearrangement uses TRBV7-3 and TRBJ2-7; TRBD2 aligns across 13 bases. The germline V gene has CDR1 SGHTA and CDR2 FQGTGA. V shed 5 bases, J shed 7 bases, and the junction held 8 bases outside the gene matches. CDR3 length: 15 residues. This CDR3 is CASSPFGLAGDEQYF. CDR3 nucleotide sequence: TGTGCCAGCAGCCCCTTTGGACTAGCGGGAGATGAGCAGTACTTC.

The chain combines TRBV10-3 with TRBJ2-1, with 12 positions matching TRBD2. J lost 6 bases, V lost 4 bases, and 4 bases had no gene match. Germline assignment: CDR1 ENHRY and CDR2 SYGVKD. The CDR3 runs to 15 residues. The CDR3 DNA reads as TGTGCCATCAGTGGACTAGCGGGAGTATCCAATGAGCAGTTCTTC. It is translated as CAISGLAGVSNEQFF.

The V call is TRBV27, the J call TRBJ1-2; TRBD1 is a possible D gene (5 bases). Trimming cost V 5 bases and J 4 bases, with 14 bases left between them. Looked up from germline, CDR1 is MNHEY and CDR2 is SMNVEV (reference sequence). This CDR3 region has 14 residues. CDR3 coding DNA: TGTGCCAGCAGTCCGCAGGGCAAATTCTATGGCTACACCTTC. Encoded protein: CASSPQGKFYGYTF.

The V call is TRBV28, the J call TRBJ1-1; no definite D call. This CDR3 has 13 amino acids. Germline CDR1 is MDHEN and CDR2 is SYDVKM. V shed 6 bases and J shed 10 bases, with 18 bases lying between them. The CDR3 spells CASSPSIGGSAFF. The CDR3 DNA reads as TGTGCCAGCAGCCCGTCCATCGGAGGTTCAGCTTTCTTT.

The chain combines TRBV7-9 with TRBJ2-1; no reliable D call. CDR1 and CDR2 (germline): SEHNR, FQNEAQ (reference sequence). Trimming took 11 bases from V and 10 from J, leaving 18 bases between them. The CDR3 loop spans 12 amino acids. DNA for the CDR3: TGTGCCTCCCTCCCGGAAATCGGGGAGCAGTTCTTC. The encoded protein is CASLPEIGEQFF. Combining the CDR3 with reference TRBV7-9 and TRBJ2-1 gives the whole variable domain DTGVSQNPRHKITKRGQNVTFRCDPISEHNRLYWYRQTLGQGPEFLTYFQNEAQLEKSRLLSDRFSAERPKGSFSTLEIQRTEQGDSAMYLCASLPEIGEQFFGPGTRLTVL.

V usage is TRBV15 and J usage is TRBJ1-2; D is unresolved. Deletions cut 1 base from V and 3 bases from J, with 9 bases between. Per the germline V gene, CDR1 is LNHNV and CDR2 is YYDKDF (reference sequence). This CDR3 region has 14 residues. For the CDR3, the DNA is TGTGCCACCAGCAGAGTGAGGGAAGACTATGGCTACACCTTC. It specifies CATSRVREDYGYTF.

The genes are TRBV20-1 and TRBJ1-2; a weak D match, TRBD1 (5 bases). Trimming stripped 6 bases from V and 7 bases from J, with 12 bases between. CDR3 length equals 11 residues. Germline values: CDR1 DFQATT, CDR2 SNEGSKA (reference sequence). The CDR3 DNA reads TGCAGTGCCGACGGGGGAGGTGGCTACACCTTC. Residues: CSADGGGGYTF.

This clone has a single count. CDR3 loop: CSVPSGTSLYNEQFF. The CDR3, as DNA: TGCAGCGTTCCGTCCGGGACTAGCTTATACAATGAGCAGTTCTTC. The chain carries TRBV29-1 and TRBJ2-1, with 9 bases lining up with TRBD2. This CDR3 spans 15 amino acids. CDR1 and CDR2 (germline): SQVTM, ANQGSEA. The junction had 9 bases not matched to a gene; V was cut back by 5 bases and J by 4 bases.

The chain uses TRBV7-2 and TRBJ2-7; 14 bases agree with TRBD2. The ends lost 1 base at V and 2 bases at J; junction bases unmatched: 4. This CDR3 has 17 amino acids. Germline V gene lookup returns CDR1 SGHTA and CDR2 FQGNSA. This CDR3 reads CASSLGTSGRLAYEQYF. The CDR3 region has the DNA TGTGCCAGCAGCTTAGGGACTAGCGGGAGGCTCGCCTACGAGCAGTACTTC. The whole variable domain, remainder taken from reference TRBV7-2 and TRBJ2-7, is GAGVSQSPSNKVTEKGKDVELRCDPISGHTALYWYRQSLGQGLEFLIYFQGNSAPDKSGLPSDRFSAERTGGSVSTLTIQRTQQEDSAVYLCASSLGTSGRLAYEQYFGPGTRLTVT.

The rearrangement joins TRBV29-1 to TRBJ2-7, with 10 positions matching TRBD2. CDR3 size: 14 residues. Germline assignment: CDR1 SQVTM and CDR2 ANQGSEA. Unmatched junction bases numbered 4, after V lost 5 bases and J lost 0 bases. The CDR3 nucleotides are TGCAGCGTTATCCTAGCGGGGGCCTCCTACGAGCAGTACTTC. Translating gives CSVILAGASYEQYF.

The genes are TRBV27 and TRBJ2-1, with D tentatively TRBD2 (7 bases). Germline V gives CDR1 MNHEY, CDR2 SMNVEV (reference sequence). CDR3 length: 16 amino acids. V was clipped by 0 bases and J by 3 bases, with 12 bases between them. The CDR3 DNA reads TGTGCCAGCAGTTTATCGGGGCGGGGGCTCTACAATGAGCAGTTCTTC. This sequence encodes CASSLSGRGLYNEQFF.

The chain has TRBV7-6 and TRBJ2-5, with TRBD2 matching over 13 bases. CDR1 is SGHVS and CDR2 is FNYEAQ in the germline V gene. The CDR3 totals 15 residues. V was clipped by 1 base and J by 4 bases; unmatched bases: 0. The CDR3 here is CASSLGLAGGETQYF. The DNA for the CDR3 is TGTGCCAGCAGCTTAGGACTAGCGGGAGGAGAGACCCAGTACTTC.

As to this clone: This sample also contains other DNA sequences that code for the same CDR3. This chain connects TRBV5-1 to TRBJ2-1; 9 bases map to TRBD2. Germline V gene data show CDR1 as SGHRS and CDR2 as YFSETQ. The CDR3 totals 15 residues. V was clipped by 4 bases and J by 1 base; unmatched bases: 3. The chain's CDR3 is CASSLTSGSYNEQFF. The CDR3 DNA is TGCGCCAGCAGCCTAACTAGCGGGTCCTACAATGAGCAGTTCTTC. Using reference TRBV5-1 and TRBJ2-1 for the parts outside the CDR3, the full variable domain is KAGVTQTPRYLIKTRGQQVTLSCSPISGHRSVSWYQQTPGQGLQFLFEYFSETQRNKGNFPGRFSGRQFSNSRSEMNVSTLELGDSALYLCASSLTSGSYNEQFFGPGTRLTVL.

CDR3 sequence reads: CASSSTGGPGTDTQYF. CDR3 in DNA: TGTGCCAGCAGTTCCACCGGAGGGCCGGGCACAGATACGCAGTATTTT. This chain links TRBV6-5 with TRBJ2-3; D possibly corresponds to TRBD2 (6 bases). V was shortened by 4 bases and J by 1 base, with 15 bases between the two germline ends. Germline loops: CDR1 MNHEY, CDR2 SVGAGI. This CDR3 spans 16 amino acids.